These T cell receptor beta chains were read from a single sample in a study of T cell clusters in autoimmune cytopenias. TCRdb reanalyzed the multiplex PCR reads, giving one entry per CDR3 protein sequence and no DNA. Its table lists about 9,500 distinct CDR3 sequences. The sequenced sample consisted of peripheral blood. Receptors originate from a human donor with an autoimmune cytopenia or autoimmune hepatitis (not recorded which). The CDR3 runs from the conserved cysteine through the conserved F or W. For some rows the clone size is stated as once, few or many, or as a class when expanded; others skip it.

v_call	j_call	clone_size	cdr3_aa
TRBV2	TRBJ2-1	-	CASSFDITVAQFF
TRBV5-4	TRBJ2-2	medium-sized	CASSYVQGDTGELFF
TRBV6-1	TRBJ2-1	medium-sized	CASSEQLVTYNEQFF
TRBV20-1	TRBJ2-3	-	CSASPGGRTDTQYF
TRBV5-1	TRBJ2-2	-	CASSPPSLNTGELFF
TRBV20-1	TRBJ1-1	-	CSAFSLTNTEAFF
TRBV21-1	TRBJ2-7	-	CASSKWSGGRYEQYF
TRBV18	TRBJ2-2	medium-sized	CASSPPGRSGELFF
TRBV20-1	TRBJ1-2	-	CSAAGQGAGYGYTF
TRBV5-4	TRBJ1-4	-	CASSLQGAGEKLFF
TRBV20-1	TRBJ2-5	-	CSARVQEETQYF
TRBV20-1	TRBJ2-5	-	CRTAGAGETQYF
TRBV5-6	TRBJ2-2	-	CASSLIQGLAGELFF